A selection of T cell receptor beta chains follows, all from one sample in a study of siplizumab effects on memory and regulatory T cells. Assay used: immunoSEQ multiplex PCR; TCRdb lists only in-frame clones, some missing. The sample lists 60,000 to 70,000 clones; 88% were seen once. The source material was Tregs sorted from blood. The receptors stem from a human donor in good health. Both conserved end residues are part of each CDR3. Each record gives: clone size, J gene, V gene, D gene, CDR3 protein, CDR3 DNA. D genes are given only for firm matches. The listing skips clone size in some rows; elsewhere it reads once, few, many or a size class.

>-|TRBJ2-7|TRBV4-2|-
CASSQGRIQGSYEQYF
TGTGCCAGCAGCCAAGGCCGGATACAGGGATCCTACGAGCAGTACTTC
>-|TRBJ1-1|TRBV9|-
CASSPGTRGRNTEAFF
TGTGCCAGCAGCCCGGGGACCCGCGGACGGAACACTGAAGCTTTCTTT
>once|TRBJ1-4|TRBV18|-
CASSPGGSANEKLFF
TGTGCCAGCTCACCAGGGGGGTCGGCTAATGAAAAACTGTTTTTT
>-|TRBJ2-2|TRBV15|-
CASRLGSTGELFF
TGTGCCTCTCGACTAGGAAGTACCGGGGAGCTGTTTTTT
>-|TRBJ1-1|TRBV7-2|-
CASSLDRAHTEAFF
TGTGCCAGCAGCTTAGACAGAGCACACACTGAAGCTTTCTTT
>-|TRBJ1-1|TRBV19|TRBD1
CASSVQGASTEAFF
TGTGCCAGTAGTGTACAGGGGGCGAGCACTGAAGCTTTCTTT
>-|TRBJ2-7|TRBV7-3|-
CASSKQRSDEQYF
TGTGCCAGCAGCAAACAAAGGAGCGACGAGCAGTACTTC
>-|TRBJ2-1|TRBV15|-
CATSRGLELEQFF
TGTGCCACCAGCAGAGGCCTAGAACTTGAGCAGTTCTTC
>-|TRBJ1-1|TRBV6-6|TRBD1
CASSPQGAQAFF
TGTGCCAGCAGTCCACAGGGGGCGCAAGCTTTCTTT
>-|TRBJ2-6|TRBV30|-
CAWSRGTDDGANVLTF
TGTGCCTGGAGCCGCGGGACAGATGATGGGGCCAACGTCCTGACTTTC
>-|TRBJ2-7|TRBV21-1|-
CASSSMWTGGQYF
TGTGCCAGCAGCTCGATGTGGACAGGAGGGCAGTACTTC
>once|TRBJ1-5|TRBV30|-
CAWSVGTDNQPQHF
TGTGCCTGGAGTGTCGGTACAGATAATCAGCCCCAGCATTTT
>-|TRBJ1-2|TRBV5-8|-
CASSFLGNGYTF
TGTGCCAGCAGCTTCCTGGGAAATGGCTACACCTTC
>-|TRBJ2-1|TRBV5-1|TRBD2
CASSYGLAGVLEQFF
TGCGCCAGCAGCTACGGACTAGCGGGAGTATTGGAGCAGTTCTTC
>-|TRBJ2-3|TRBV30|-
CAWSPHIISTDTQYF
TGTGCCTGGAGCCCCCATATAATCTCCACAGATACGCAGTATTTT
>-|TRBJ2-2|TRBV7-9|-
CASSLPTGELFF
TGTGCCAGCAGCTTACCAACCGGGGAGCTGTTTTTT
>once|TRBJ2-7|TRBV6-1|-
CASSEGKQYF
TGTGCCAGCAGTGAAGGGAAGCAGTACTTC
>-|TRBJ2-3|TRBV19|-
CASSRTRSTDTQYF
TGTGCCAGTAGTAGGACTCGAAGCACAGATACGCAGTATTTT
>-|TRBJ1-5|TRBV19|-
CASSIGLRDQPQHF
TGTGCCAGTAGTATCGGCTTACGGGATCAGCCCCAGCATTTT
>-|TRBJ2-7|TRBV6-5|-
CASSGRGSPTYEQYF
TGTGCCAGCAGCGGTCGGGGCTCCCCTACCTACGAGCAGTACTTC
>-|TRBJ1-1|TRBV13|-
CASSMDWVNTEAFF
TGTGCCAGCAGCATGGACTGGGTGAACACTGAAGCTTTCTTT
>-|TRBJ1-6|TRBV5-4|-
CASRREGNSPLHF
TGTGCCAGCAGAAGAGAGGGAAATTCACCCCTCCACTTT
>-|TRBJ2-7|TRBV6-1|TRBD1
CASSVGGQGAVKQYF
TGTGCCAGCAGTGTAGGGGGACAGGGGGCGGTGAAGCAGTACTTC
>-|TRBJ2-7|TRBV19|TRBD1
CASSPQGGASYEQYF
TGTGCCAGTAGTCCCCAAGGGGGCGCTTCCTACGAGCAGTACTTC
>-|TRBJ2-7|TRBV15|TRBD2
CATSRAHLTTSGSDYEQYF
TGTGCCACCAGCAGAGCCCATCTCACCACTAGCGGGAGCGACTACGAGCAGTACTTC
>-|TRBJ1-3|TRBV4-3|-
CASSQDYVDRSSPGNTIYF
TGCGCCAGCAGCCAAGATTATGTGGACCGGTCGTCCCCTGGAAACACCATATATTTT
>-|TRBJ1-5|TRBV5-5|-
CASSLAPGFGQPQHF
TGTGCCAGCAGCTTGGCCCCGGGGTTCGGGCAGCCCCAGCATTTT
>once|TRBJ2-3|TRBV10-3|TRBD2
CAISEGGVSTDTQYF
TGTGCCATCAGTGAGGGGGGGGTGAGCACAGATACGCAGTATTTT
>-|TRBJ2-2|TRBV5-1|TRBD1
CASSGIQGTGELFF
TGCGCCAGCAGCGGGATACAGGGGACCGGGGAGCTGTTTTTT
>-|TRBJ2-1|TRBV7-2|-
CASSLPPGYHSYNEQFF
TGTGCCAGCAGCCTACCTCCTGGGTATCACTCCTACAATGAGCAGTTCTTC
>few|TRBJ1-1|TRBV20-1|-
CSARGGAEAFF
TGCAGTGCTAGGGGGGGAGCTGAAGCTTTCTTT
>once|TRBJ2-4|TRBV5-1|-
CASSLDGWGVNIQYF
TGCGCCAGCAGCTTGGATGGATGGGGGGTAAACATTCAGTACTTC
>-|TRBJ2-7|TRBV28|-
CASSFSTDRSSYEQYF
TGTGCCAGCAGTTTCAGTACAGACCGTAGCTCCTACGAGCAGTACTTC
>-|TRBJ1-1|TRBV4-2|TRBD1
CASSQDRGTEAFF
TGTGCCAGCAGCCAGGACAGGGGCACTGAAGCTTTCTTT
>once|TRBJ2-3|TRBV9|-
CASSKVSGSSTDTQYF
TGTGCCAGCAGCAAGGTCTCCGGGAGTAGCACAGATACGCAGTATTTT
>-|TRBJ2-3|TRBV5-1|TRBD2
CASSLQLAGVSDTQYF
TGCGCCAGCAGCTTGCAACTAGCGGGAGTTTCAGATACGCAGTATTTT
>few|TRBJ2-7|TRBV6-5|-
CASTHGTQSSYEQYF
TGTGCCAGCACCCACGGGACACAGAGCTCCTACGAGCAGTACTTC
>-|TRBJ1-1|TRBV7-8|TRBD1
CASSLAGGTAREAFF
TGTGCCAGCAGCTTAGCGGGAGGGACAGCCAGAGAAGCTTTCTTT
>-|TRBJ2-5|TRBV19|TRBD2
CASSIGSSGPVSQYF
TGTGCCAGTAGTATAGGCTCTAGCGGGCCGGTGAGCCAGTACTTC
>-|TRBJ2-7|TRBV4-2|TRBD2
CASSQNSGSGEQYF
TGTGCCAGCAGCCAAAATAGCGGGAGCGGCGAGCAGTACTTC
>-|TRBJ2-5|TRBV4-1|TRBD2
CASSPGTSGSEETQYF
TGCGCCAGCAGCCCTGGGACTAGCGGATCTGAAGAGACCCAGTACTTC
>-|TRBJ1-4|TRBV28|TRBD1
CASSLVDRGENEKLFF
TGTGCCAGCAGTTTAGTTGACAGGGGCGAGAATGAAAAACTGTTTTTT
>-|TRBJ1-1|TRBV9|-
CASSRAGYTEAFF
TGTGCCAGCAGCAGAGCAGGGTACACTGAAGCTTTCTTT
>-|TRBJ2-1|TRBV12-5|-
CASGFPASSYNEQFF
TGTGCTAGTGGTTTTCCCGCGAGCTCCTACAATGAGCAGTTCTTC
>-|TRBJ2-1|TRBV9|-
CASSGISQRTNNEQFF
TGTGCCAGCAGCGGAATCTCCCAGCGGACGAACAATGAGCAGTTCTTC
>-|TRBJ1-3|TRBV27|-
CASSPSQLGWTGNTIYF
TGTGCCAGCAGTCCCTCCCAGTTGGGGTGGACTGGAAACACCATATATTTT
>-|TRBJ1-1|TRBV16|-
CASSPNRGGTEAFF
TGTGCCAGCAGCCCCAACCGAGGGGGCACTGAAGCTTTCTTT
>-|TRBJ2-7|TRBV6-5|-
CASRGGASSYEQYF
TGTGCCAGCAGGGGCGGAGCTAGCAGCTACGAGCAGTACTTC
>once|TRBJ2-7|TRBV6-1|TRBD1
CASSEGQAYSYEQYF
TGTGCCAGCAGTGAGGGACAGGCATACTCCTACGAGCAGTACTTC
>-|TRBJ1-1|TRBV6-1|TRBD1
CASSAQGENTEAFF
TGTGCCAGCAGCGCCCAGGGGGAAAACACTGAAGCTTTCTTT
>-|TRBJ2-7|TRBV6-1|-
CASGRTYEQYF
TGTGCCAGTGGCAGAACCTACGAGCAGTACTTC
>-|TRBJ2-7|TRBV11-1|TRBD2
CASSWGGLEQSIYF
TGTGCCAGCAGCTGGGGGGGTTTGGAGCAGAGCATTTACTTC
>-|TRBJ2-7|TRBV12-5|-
CASGLVPPGITPYEQYF
TGTGCTAGTGGTTTGGTGCCCCCAGGAATTACCCCCTACGAGCAGTACTTC
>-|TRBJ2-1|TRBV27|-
CASSNKGTALANEQFF
TGTGCCAGCAGTAATAAGGGGACTGCCCTTGCCAATGAGCAGTTCTTC
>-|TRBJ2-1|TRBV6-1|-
CASSEYQRTYNEQFF
TGTGCCAGCAGTGAATATCAGCGAACCTACAATGAGCAGTTCTTC
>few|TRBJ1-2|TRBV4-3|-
CASLPGDSMKWYGYTF
TGCGCCAGCTTACCGGGCGACAGCATGAAATGGTATGGCTACACCTTC
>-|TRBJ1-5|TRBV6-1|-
CASSMLQAEQPQHF
TGTGCCAGTTCTATGTTACAGGCGGAGCAGCCCCAGCATTTT
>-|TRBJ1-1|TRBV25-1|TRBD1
CASSVSGQGADTEAFF
TGTGCCAGCAGTGTATCGGGACAGGGGGCGGACACTGAAGCTTTCTTT